This record concerns one T cell receptor (beta chain) sequence. The sample is drawn from a study of blood T cell repertoires in COVID-19. The CDR3 consists of 15 residues. Trimming took 6 bases from V and 7 from J, leaving 18 bases between them. The germline V gene encodes CDR1 LNHDA and CDR2 SQIVND (reference sequence). TCRdb's table, derived via immunoSEQ multiplex PCR, lists solely in-frame clones and lacks some. The sample contains about 300,000 clones, 70% to 85% of which appear only once. This chain connects TRBV19 to TRBJ1-4, with a possible D match to TRBD1 (6 bases). This sequence originates from a human donor with COVID-19, enrolled during active disease. The donor label of this sample is uncertain. Material for sequencing was peripheral blood. The CDR3 DNA reads as TGTGCCAGTAGGCCCGGTTTGACAGGTGGTGAAAAACTGTTTTTT. This gives the protein CASRPGLTGGEKLFF.